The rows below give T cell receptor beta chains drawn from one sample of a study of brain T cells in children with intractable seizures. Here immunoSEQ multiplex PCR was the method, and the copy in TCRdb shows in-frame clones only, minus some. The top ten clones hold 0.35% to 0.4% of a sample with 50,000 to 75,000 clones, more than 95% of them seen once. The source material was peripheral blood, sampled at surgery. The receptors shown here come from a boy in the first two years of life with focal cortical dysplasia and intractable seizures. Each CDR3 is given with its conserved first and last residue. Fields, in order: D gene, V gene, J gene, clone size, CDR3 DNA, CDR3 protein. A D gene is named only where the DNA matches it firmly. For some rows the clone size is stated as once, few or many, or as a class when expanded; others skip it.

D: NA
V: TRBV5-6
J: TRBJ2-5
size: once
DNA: TGTGCCAGCAATTTTGATGTCTCTCCGAAAGAGACCCAGTACTTC
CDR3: CASNFDVSPKETQYF

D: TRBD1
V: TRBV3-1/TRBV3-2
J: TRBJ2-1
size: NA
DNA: TGTGCCAGCAGCCAAGAAGCGGCAGACAGGGGTTGCAATGAGCAGTTCTTC
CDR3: CASSQEAADRGCNEQFF

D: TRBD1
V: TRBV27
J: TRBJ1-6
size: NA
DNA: TGTGCCAGCAGTTTAGGACAGGAGAATTCACCCCTCCACTTT
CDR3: CASSLGQENSPLHF

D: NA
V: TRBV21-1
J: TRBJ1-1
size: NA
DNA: TGTGCCAGCAGCAAAGGGGACACTGAAGCTTTCTTT
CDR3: CASSKGDTEAFF

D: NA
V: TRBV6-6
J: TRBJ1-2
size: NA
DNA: TGTGCCAGCGGCCCGGGAGCTAACTATGGCTACACCTTC
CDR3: CASGPGANYGYTF

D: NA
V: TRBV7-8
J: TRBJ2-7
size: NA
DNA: TGTGCCAGCAGCCCGCGACTAGTCATTTCCTACGAGCAGTACTTC
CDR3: CASSPRLVISYEQYF

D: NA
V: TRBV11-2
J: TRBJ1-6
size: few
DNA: TGTGCCAGCAGCTTAGGAACAAATTCACCCCTCCACTTT
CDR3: CASSLGTNSPLHF

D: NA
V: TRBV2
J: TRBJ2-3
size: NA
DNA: TGTGCCAGCGGGGGACTTCAAAGCACAGATACGCAGTATTTT
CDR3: CASGGLQSTDTQYF

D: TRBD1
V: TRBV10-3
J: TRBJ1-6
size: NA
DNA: TGTGCCATCAGTGAGTCAGCAGGGGGCTCCTATAATTCACCCCTCCACTTT
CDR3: CAISESAGGSYNSPLHF

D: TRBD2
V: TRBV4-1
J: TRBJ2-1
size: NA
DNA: TGCGCCAGCAGAGCGGGAGGGCATCTCAATGAGCAGTTCTTC
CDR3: CASRAGGHLNEQFF

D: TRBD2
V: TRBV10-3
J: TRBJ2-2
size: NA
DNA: TGTGCCATCAGTGAGGGAATAGCGGGGTTCGGCACCGGGGAGCTGTTTTTT
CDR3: CAISEGIAGFGTGELFF

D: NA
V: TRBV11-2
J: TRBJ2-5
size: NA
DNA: TGTGCCAGCAGCTTAAACGGGCCGGGTTGGGCCCAGTACTTC
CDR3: CASSLNGPGWAQYF

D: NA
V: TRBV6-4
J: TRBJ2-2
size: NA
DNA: TGTGCCAGCAGAGATCAGGGTTCCACCGGGGAGCTGTTTTTT
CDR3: CASRDQGSTGELFF

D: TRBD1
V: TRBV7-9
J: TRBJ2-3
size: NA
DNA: TGTGCCAGCAGCAAGGACAGGGGAGGCACAGATACGCAGTATTTT
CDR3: CASSKDRGGTDTQYF

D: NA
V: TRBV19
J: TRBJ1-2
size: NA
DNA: TGTGCCAGTAGTCCACAGGGACACTATGGCTACACCTTC
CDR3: CASSPQGHYGYTF

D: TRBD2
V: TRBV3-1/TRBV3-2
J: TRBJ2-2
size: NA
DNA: TGTGCCAGCAGCCCCTTTGCTAGCGGGGGGGCTGCCGGGGAGCTGTTTTTT
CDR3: CASSPFASGGAAGELFF

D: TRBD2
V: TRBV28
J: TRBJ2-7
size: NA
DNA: TGTGCCAGCAGTCCATCACCACTAGCGGGCGTTTACGAGCAGTACTTC
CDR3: CASSPSPLAGVYEQYF

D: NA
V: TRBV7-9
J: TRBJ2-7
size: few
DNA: TGTGCCAGCAGCGAGAGTGGAGGGAGCTCCTACGAGCAGTACTTC
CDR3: CASSESGGSSYEQYF

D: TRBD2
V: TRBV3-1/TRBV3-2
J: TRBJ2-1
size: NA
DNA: TGTGCCAGCAGCCAAACTACTGGGACTAGCGGTGCGAACAATGAGCAGTTCTTC
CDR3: CASSQTTGTSGANNEQFF

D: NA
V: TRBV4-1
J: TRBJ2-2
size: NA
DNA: TGCGCCAGCAGCCAAAAAGGACGAAACACCGGGGAGCTGTTTTTT
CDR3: CASSQKGRNTGELFF

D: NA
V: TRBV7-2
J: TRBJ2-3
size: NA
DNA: TGTGCCAGCAGCTTTGGACTGCCCACTAGCACAGATACGCAGTATTTT
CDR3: CASSFGLPTSTDTQYF

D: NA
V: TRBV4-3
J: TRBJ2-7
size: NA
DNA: TGCGCCAGCAGCCGCGCACTGGGAAGGGCGGAGCAGTACTTC
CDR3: CASSRALGRAEQYF

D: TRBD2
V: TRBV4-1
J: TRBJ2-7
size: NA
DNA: TGCGCCAGCAGCCAAGCCCTCCCCCTAGCGGGGGGGCGTGGTGAGCAGTACTTC
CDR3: CASSQALPLAGGRGEQYF

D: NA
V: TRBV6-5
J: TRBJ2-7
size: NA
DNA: TGTGCCAGCAGTCACAAACCGGAAACAGGCGAGCAGTACTTC
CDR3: CASSHKPETGEQYF

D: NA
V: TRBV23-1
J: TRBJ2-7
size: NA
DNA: TGCGCCAGCAGTAAAGCCAACGGAGACTACGAGCAGTACTTC
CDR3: CASSKANGDYEQYF

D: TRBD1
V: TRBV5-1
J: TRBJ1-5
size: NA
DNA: TGCGCCAGCAGCCCCGGGACAGGTAACCAGCCCCAGCATTTT
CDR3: CASSPGTGNQPQHF

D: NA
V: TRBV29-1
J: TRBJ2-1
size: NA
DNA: TGCAGCGTCAAAGGTCCAGTCTACAATGAGCAGTTCTTC
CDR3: CSVKGPVYNEQFF

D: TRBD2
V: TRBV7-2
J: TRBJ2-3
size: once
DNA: TGTGCCAGCAGCTTAGAGGGACTAGCGGGGGTGGATACGCAGTATTTT
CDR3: CASSLEGLAGVDTQYF

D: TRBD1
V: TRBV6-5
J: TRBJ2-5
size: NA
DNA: TGTGCCAGCTCCCAGGGACAGCTACAAGAGACCCAGTACTTC
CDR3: CASSQGQLQETQYF

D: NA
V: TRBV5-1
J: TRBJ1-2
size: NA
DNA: TGCGCCAGCAGCTTGTACACAGGATTCCTCCCTAACTATGGCTACACCTTC
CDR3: CASSLYTGFLPNYGYTF

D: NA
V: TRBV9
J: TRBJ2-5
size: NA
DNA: TGTGCCAGCAGCGTAGGGGGGGCAGGGACCCAGTACTTC
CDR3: CASSVGGAGTQYF

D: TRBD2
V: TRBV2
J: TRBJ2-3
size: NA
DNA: TGTGCCAGCAGCTACGGACTAGCGGGAGCTGGGGCAGATACGCAGTATTTT
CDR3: CASSYGLAGAGADTQYF

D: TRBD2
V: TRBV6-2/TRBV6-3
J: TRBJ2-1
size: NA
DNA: TGTGCCAGCAGTTGGGGACTAGCGGACTTCTACAATGAGCAGTTCTTC
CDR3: CASSWGLADFYNEQFF

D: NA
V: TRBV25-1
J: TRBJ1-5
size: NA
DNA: TGTGCCAGCAGTGCAGGCAATCAGCCCCAGCATTTT
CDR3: CASSAGNQPQHF

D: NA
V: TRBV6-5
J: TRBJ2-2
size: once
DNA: TGTGCCAGCAGACAATCGACCCTGAACACCGGGGAGCTGTTTTTT
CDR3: CASRQSTLNTGELFF

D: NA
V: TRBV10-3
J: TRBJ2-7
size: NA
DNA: TGTGCCATCAGTGGGTTGTTGGGGAGCGACGAGCAGTACTTC
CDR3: CAISGLLGSDEQYF

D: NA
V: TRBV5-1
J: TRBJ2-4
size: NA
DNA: TGCGCCAGCAGCTTGGGGAACCTGGACAGACTCGGAAACATTCAGTACTTC
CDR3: CASSLGNLDRLGNIQYF

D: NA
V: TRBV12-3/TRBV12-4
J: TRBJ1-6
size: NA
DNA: TGTGCCAGCAGTTTAGGATTTTCACCCCTCCACTTT
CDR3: CASSLGFSPLHF

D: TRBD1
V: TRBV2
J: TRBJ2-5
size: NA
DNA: TGTGCCAGCAGAGACAGGGAAGAGACCCAGTACTTC
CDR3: CASRDREETQYF

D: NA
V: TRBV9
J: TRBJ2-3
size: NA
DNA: TGTGCCAGCAGCGTAGTTGGCAGGCCAGATACGCAGTATTTT
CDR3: CASSVVGRPDTQYF

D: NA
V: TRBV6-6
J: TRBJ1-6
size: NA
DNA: TGTGCCAGCGGTCGGGCGGGAAGGGAAGGTCCTAATTCACCCCTCCACTTT
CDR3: CASGRAGREGPNSPLHF

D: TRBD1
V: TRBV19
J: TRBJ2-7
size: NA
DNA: TGTGCCAGTAGTATTGGCAGGGACAGACCCTACGAGCAGTACTTC
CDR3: CASSIGRDRPYEQYF

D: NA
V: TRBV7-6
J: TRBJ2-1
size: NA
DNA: TGTGCCAGCAGCTTACTACAGTTCTTC
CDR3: CASSLLQFF

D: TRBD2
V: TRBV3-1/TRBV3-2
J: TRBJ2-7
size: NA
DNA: TGTGCCAGCAGTCTCGTTAGCGGGGGGGCCTACGAGCAGTACTTC
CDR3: CASSLVSGGAYEQYF

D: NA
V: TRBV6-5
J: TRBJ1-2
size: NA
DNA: TGTGCCAGCAGTTACTCAGTGCAGGCGTCTAACTATGGCTACACCTTC
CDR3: CASSYSVQASNYGYTF